The rows below give T cell receptor beta chains drawn from one sample of a study of blood T cell repertoires in COVID-19. TCRdb's table, derived via immunoSEQ multiplex PCR, lists solely in-frame clones and lacks some. The sample contains roughly 250,000 clones, 81% of which appear only once. Sequenced input: peripheral blood. The receptors derive from a woman aged 55-69 years with active or convalescent COVID-19. CDR3s include the opening cysteine and the closing phenylalanine or tryptophan. D genes are given only for firm matches. Some rows mark clone size as missing; the rest say once, few, many or name a class of expanded clone.

D	V	J	size	DNA	CDR3
TRBD1	TRBV7-9	TRBJ2-1	NA	TGTGCCAGCAGCGTCCGGGACAGCAATGAGCAGTTCTTC	CASSVRDSNEQFF
NA	TRBV6-1	TRBJ1-1	NA	TGTGCCAGCAGTGAAAGCGGGGTCAGGCAGAACACTGAAGCTTTCTTT	CASSESGVRQNTEAFF
NA	TRBV10-3	TRBJ1-1	NA	TGTGCCATCAGTGAGACCCCAGGGGTAGGAACTGAAGCTTTCTTT	CAISETPGVGTEAFF
NA	TRBV6-5	TRBJ2-4	few	TGTGCCACCAGCAGCGTAAACCTAGCCAAAAACATTCAGTACTTC	CATSSVNLAKNIQYF
TRBD2	TRBV5-6	TRBJ2-1	once	TGTGCCAGCAGCGTAGCGGGGGGCTTGTACAATGAGCAGTTCTTC	CASSVAGGLYNEQFF
NA	TRBV27	TRBJ2-7	once	TGTGCCAGCAGTTTAGTAGATACCTACGAGCAGTACTTC	CASSLVDTYEQYF
TRBD2	TRBV5-4	TRBJ2-3	many	TGTGCCAGCAGCTTCCGTAGCGGGGGGGGCACAGATACGCAGTATTTT	CASSFRSGGGTDTQYF
NA	TRBV4-2	TRBJ2-1	NA	TGTGCCAGCAGCCAAGATCGTGCGGGTCGGGGCAATGAGCAGTTCTTC	CASSQDRAGRGNEQFF
NA	TRBV19	TRBJ1-5	NA	TGTGCCAGTTCCCGAGGCGGGAATCAGCCCCAGCATTTT	CASSRGGNQPQHF
TRBD1	TRBV19	TRBJ1-6	NA	TGTGCCAGTAGTTCGGGACAGGCTGGGGGAAATTCACCCCTCCACTTT	CASSSGQAGGNSPLHF
NA	TRBV19	TRBJ1-1	NA	TGTGCCAGTGCGACCAGGGGGAACACTGAAGCTTTCTTT	CASATRGNTEAFF
NA	TRBV18	TRBJ2-1	NA	TGTGCCAGCTCACCACCGGGCAGAACCTACAATGAGCAGTTCTTC	CASSPPGRTYNEQFF
TRBD1	TRBV7-9	TRBJ1-5	NA	TGTGCCAGCAGCGCCTCGACAGGGGGCGTCAATCAGCCCCAGCATTTT	CASSASTGGVNQPQHF
TRBD1	TRBV7-9	TRBJ2-7	NA	TGTGCCAGCAGCTTAATAGAGGGACAGGGGGCTCACGAGCAGTACTTC	CASSLIEGQGAHEQYF
NA	TRBV29-1	TRBJ2-2	NA	TGCAGCGTTCTCAGCACCGGGGAGCTGTTTTTT	CSVLSTGELFF